This entry lists 4 T cell receptor beta chains sequenced from one sample in a study of T-cell memory formation after mild COVID-19. TCRdb called the 5' RACE reads again in MiXCR, with one record for every CDR3 protein. This sample has about 400,000 distinct CDR3 sequences, with 23% found just once. Sequencing was done on a sample of PBMCs or a T cell subset sorted from them (not recorded which). These receptors were collected from an adult woman who had mild COVID-19 (a few samples of this study predate the infection). Cell type and time point are not known.

The gene calls are TRBV7-2 and TRBJ2-5; D is undetermined. The CDR3 length is 14 residues. Per germline, CDR1 SGHTA and CDR2 FQGNSA. V was shortened by 0 bases and J by 5 bases, with 10 bases between the two germline ends. The CDR3 sequence: CASSLAGLTETQYF. The CDR3 DNA is TGTGCCAGCAGCTTAGCCGGGCTCACGGAGACCCAGTACTTC. Combining the CDR3 with reference TRBV7-2 and TRBJ2-5 gives the whole variable domain GAGVSQSPSNKVTEKGKDVELRCDPISGHTALYWYRQSLGQGLEFLIYFQGNSAPDKSGLPSDRFSAERTGGSVSTLTIQRTQQEDSAVYLCASSLAGLTETQYFGPGTRLLVL.

V and J are TRBV5-1 and TRBJ2-7, with 8 bases aligning to TRBD1. CDR3 size: 14 residues. Germline lookup yields CDR1 SGHRS and CDR2 YFSETQ. V gave up 5 bases and J gave up 2 bases; unmatched junction bases: 6. The CDR3 bases are TGCGCCAGCAGTCGGGACAGGCGGACCTACGAGCAGTACTTC. The encoded protein is CASSRDRRTYEQYF.

This clonotype has ten or more counts. The rearrangement uses TRBV12-3 or TRBV12-4 and TRBJ2-1, with TRBD2 identical over 13 bases. The CDR3 sequence is 15 residues long. Trimming cost V 5 bases and J 10 bases; bases outside gene matches: 8. CDR3 coding DNA: TGTGCCAGCAGTCCAACGGGACTAGCGGGGAACGAGCAGTTCTTC. This translates into CASSPTGLAGNEQFF.

This sequence joins TRBV5-1 and TRBJ2-4, with 10 bases identical to TRBD1. Losses at the gene ends were 1 base for V and 7 bases for J; bases not matched to a gene: 8. There are 16 residues in the CDR3. CDR1 and CDR2 from the germline V gene are SGHRS and YFSETQ. CDR3 sequence: CASSLKTGTGDNIQYF. CDR3 nucleotide sequence: TGCGCCAGCAGCTTGAAAACCGGGACAGGGGACAACATTCAGTACTTC. The full variable domain, its missing parts supplied by reference TRBV5-1 and TRBJ2-4, is KAGVTQTPRYLIKTRGQQVTLSCSPISGHRSVSWYQQTPGQGLQFLFEYFSETQRNKGNFPGRFSGRQFSNSRSEMNVSTLELGDSALYLCASSLKTGTGDNIQYFGAGTRLSVL.